These T cell receptor beta chains were read from a single sample in a study of PD-L1 blockade in urothelial cancer. Produced via immunoSEQ multiplex PCR; TCRdb's table is partial and in-frame only. Found here are tens of thousands of clones, 65% to 85% of them singletons; the top ten hold 8.8%. Source: PBMCs, taken around atezolizumab (anti-PD-L1) treatment. The receptors derive from a man in his sixties or seventies with urothelial cancer. Both conserved end residues are part of each CDR3. A D gene is named only where the DNA matches it firmly. Size tells how often a clone was seen (once, few, many) or the class of an expanded clone, and some rows leave it out.

clone size | D gene | J gene | V gene | CDR3 DNA | CDR3 protein
once | TRBD2 | TRBJ2-1 | TRBV6-1 | TGTGCCAGCAGTGCATGGACTAGCGGGTACAATGAGCAGTTCTTC | CASSAWTSGYNEQFF
once | NA | TRBJ2-1 | TRBV29-1 | TGCAGCGTCGCGCGTTTCGGGGGAGGAATCTACAATGAGCAGTTCTTC | CSVARFGGGIYNEQFF
NA | NA | TRBJ2-1 | TRBV6-5 | TGTGCCAGCAGTTCAGCTAGGAGCTCCTACAATGAGCAGTTCTTC | CASSSARSSYNEQFF
NA | TRBD2 | TRBJ2-3 | TRBV7-9 | TGTGCCAGCAGCTCCACTACTAGCGGGAGTATTATAGATACGCAGTATTTT | CASSSTTSGSIIDTQYF
NA | TRBD1 | TRBJ2-7 | TRBV10-2 | TGCGCCAGCAGTGAGTACGGACAGGGGGTCCACGAGCAGTACTTC | CASSEYGQGVHEQYF
NA | NA | TRBJ1-2 | TRBV6-1 | TGTGCCAGCAGACACCTGGACAACACCTATGGCTACACCTTC | CASRHLDNTYGYTF
NA | NA | TRBJ2-1 | TRBV4-2 | TGTGCCAGCAGCCAAGAACCGTTCAGCTCCTACAATGAGCAGTTCTTC | CASSQEPFSSYNEQFF
NA | NA | TRBJ2-1 | TRBV2 | TGTGCCAGCAGCGTAGAACAGAACTTCTACAATGAGCAGTTCTTC | CASSVEQNFYNEQFF
few | NA | TRBJ1-2 | TRBV7-9 | TGTGCCAGCAGCTTAATGGGTCCAGGTGTGGGTGATGGCTACACCTTC | CASSLMGPGVGDGYTF
NA | TRBD2 | TRBJ2-3 | TRBV2 | TGTGCCAGTCCCCCGGGACTAGCGGGAGTTGCAGATACGCAGTATTTT | CASPPGLAGVADTQYF
NA | NA | TRBJ2-5 | TRBV7-2 | TGTGCCAGCAGCTTAGCTAGCGCCCAAGAGACCCAGTACTTC | CASSLASAQETQYF
NA | TRBD2 | TRBJ2-7 | TRBV28 | TGTGCCAGCAGTTTTCATCGGGGAAAACTAGCGGGGGCACGCTACGAGCAGTACTTC | CASSFHRGKLAGARYEQYF
NA | TRBD1 | TRBJ2-3 | TRBV7-2 | TGTGCCAGCAGCACCGCGGACAGGGGAGATACGCAGTATTTT | CASSTADRGDTQYF
NA | NA | TRBJ2-1 | TRBV18 | TGTGCCAGCTCACCACCTACAGGGTCCTACAATGAGCAGTTCTTC | CASSPPTGSYNEQFF
NA | TRBD2 | TRBJ2-5 | TRBV2 | TGTGCCAGCAGTGAAACGCTAGCGGAAGAGACCCAGTACTTC | CASSETLAEETQYF
NA | NA | TRBJ1-1 | TRBV10-3 | TGTGCCATCAGTGAGTCCTGGAACACTGAAGCTTTCTTT | CAISESWNTEAFF
NA | NA | TRBJ2-1 | TRBV6-5 | TGTGCCAGCAGTTACTCAAGGGGGTCCTACAATGAGCAGTTCTTC | CASSYSRGSYNEQFF
NA | NA | TRBJ2-1 | TRBV6-1 | TGTGCCAGCAGTGCACAGCAGTACAATGAGCAGTTCTTC | CASSAQQYNEQFF
NA | NA | TRBJ2-1 | TRBV5-4 | TGTGCCAGCAGCCCGACGGGCCCTGGAGGTAATGAGCAGTTCTTC | CASSPTGPGGNEQFF
NA | NA | TRBJ2-2 | TRBV5-1 | TGCGCCAGCAGCTGGGCGGGGCTGTCGAACACCGGGGAGCTGTTTTTT | CASSWAGLSNTGELFF
NA | NA | TRBJ2-7 | TRBV6-1 | TGTGCCAGCAGGGGGCAGTGGGGCGGCGAGCAGTACTTC | CASRGQWGGEQYF
NA | NA | TRBJ2-3 | TRBV10-3 | TGTGCCATCACGCACAGGGAGGGAGATACGCAGTATTTT | CAITHREGDTQYF
NA | NA | TRBJ2-2 | TRBV5-1 | TGCGCCAGCAGCTTGTCCCCTAGTGCGAACACCGGGGAGCTGTTTTTT | CASSLSPSANTGELFF
few | NA | TRBJ2-1 | TRBV30 | TGTGCCTGGAGCCGAACTAGCTATGAGCAGTTCTTC | CAWSRTSYEQFF
NA | NA | TRBJ1-5 | TRBV6-6 | TGTGCCAGCACCGAGGACAGTACTTATCAGCCCCAGCATTTT | CASTEDSTYQPQHF
NA | NA | TRBJ2-1 | TRBV7-6 | TGTGCCAGCAGCTCCCTTAGAGGGTATGGCTACAATGAGCAGTTCTTC | CASSSLRGYGYNEQFF
few | NA | TRBJ1-2 | TRBV7-9 | TGTGCCAGCAGCTGGGTTTCGGTAGGGGACTATGGCTACACCTTC | CASSWVSVGDYGYTF
NA | NA | TRBJ1-3 | TRBV6-1 | TGTGCCAGCAGTGAAGCCGGGGGATCCGCGTACACCATATATTTT | CASSEAGGSAYTIYF
NA | NA | TRBJ2-7 | TRBV5-7 | TGTGCCAGCAGCTCCTCACCGGAGGGCCTCCGTATGGGCGAGCAGTACTTC | CASSSSPEGLRMGEQYF
NA | TRBD2 | TRBJ2-5 | TRBV7-9 | TGTGCCAGCAGCCATCCGGGACTAGAGGGGGGGACCCAGTACTTC | CASSHPGLEGGTQYF
NA | TRBD1 | TRBJ1-3 | TRBV10-3 | TGTGCCATCAGTGGGGACAGGGTAACCTCTGGTGGAAACACCATATATTTT | CAISGDRVTSGGNTIYF
NA | NA | TRBJ2-7 | TRBV5-3 | TGTGCCAGAAGCTTGGTCTTTCTGCTAGCCTACGAGCAGTACTTC | CARSLVFLLAYEQYF
few | NA | TRBJ1-1 | TRBV5-4 | TGTGCCAGCAGCTTATCAGGGGTTAGTGAAGCTTTCTTT | CASSLSGVSEAFF
NA | TRBD2 | TRBJ2-3 | TRBV10-3 | TGTGCCATCAGTGAGTCACCGGGACTAGCTAAAGATACGCAGTATTTT | CAISESPGLAKDTQYF
NA | NA | TRBJ1-1 | TRBV28 | TGTGCCAGCAGTTTAGGGCCAGGGTATTACACTGAAGCTTTCTTT | CASSLGPGYYTEAFF
medium-sized | TRBD2 | TRBJ2-1 | TRBV28 | TGTGCCAGCAGTTTAACTAGCGGTGCCTACAATGAGCAGTTCTTC | CASSLTSGAYNEQFF
NA | NA | TRBJ2-7 | TRBV30 | TGTGCCTGGAGCTCTCTTCTGGCACGAGGAGCCCCCTACGAGCAGTACTTC | CAWSSLLARGAPYEQYF
NA | NA | TRBJ2-7 | TRBV4-1 | TGCGCCAGCAGCCAAGAATACAGGGTCTCCTACGAGCAGTACTTC | CASSQEYRVSYEQYF
NA | TRBD2 | TRBJ2-7 | TRBV29-1 | TGCAGCGCTCTAGCGGGACTCGACTCCTACGAGCAGTACTTC | CSALAGLDSYEQYF
NA | TRBD1 | TRBJ1-4 | TRBV6-5 | TGTGCCAGCAGCCAAACCGGGACAGAGACCAAAAAACTGTTTTTT | CASSQTGTETKKLFF
few | TRBD1 | TRBJ1-2 | TRBV6-7 | TGTGCCAGCAGTTACTCGAACAGGGGGCACGGTGGCTACACCTTC | CASSYSNRGHGGYTF
NA | NA | TRBJ1-5 | TRBV10-1 | TGCGCCAGCAGTGATGCGCTGAATCAGCCCCAGCATTTT | CASSDALNQPQHF
NA | NA | TRBJ1-5 | TRBV27 | TGTGCCAGCAGAATGGACGTGGGGGGGAGCAATCAGCCCCAGCATTTT | CASRMDVGGSNQPQHF
NA | NA | TRBJ1-5 | TRBV7-6 | TGTGCCAGCAGCCCTGGGACACCAGATAGCAATCAGCCCCAGCATTTT | CASSPGTPDSNQPQHF
NA | TRBD1 | TRBJ2-2 | TRBV5-4 | TGTGCCAGCAGCTCCGGGACAGGGTGGAGCGGGGAGCTGTTTTTT | CASSSGTGWSGELFF
NA | TRBD1 | TRBJ2-2 | TRBV18 | TGTGCCAGCTCACCATTAGGCCCGGGACAGGGGCGAACCGGGGAGCTGTTTTTT | CASSPLGPGQGRTGELFF
NA | TRBD1 | TRBJ2-7 | TRBV7-2 | TGTGCCAGCAGCTCCTCCCGGACAGGGGGTTCCTACGAGCAGTACTTC | CASSSSRTGGSYEQYF
NA | TRBD2 | TRBJ2-5 | TRBV2 | TGTGCCAGCAAAGGGACTAGCGGGAGGGCTTTGGACGAGACCCAGTACTTC | CASKGTSGRALDETQYF
NA | TRBD1 | TRBJ2-1 | TRBV5-1 | TGCGCCAGCAGCTTGTTAGGACAGGGTCGATTGGAGCAGTTCTTC | CASSLLGQGRLEQFF
few | TRBD2 | TRBJ2-7 | TRBV2 | TGTGCCAGCATGATTAGCGGGAGTAACTACGAGCAGTACTTC | CASMISGSNYEQYF
many | TRBD1 | TRBJ2-1 | TRBV5-1 | TGCGCCAGCAGCTTGCCAGGGGGAGATGAGCAGTTCTTC | CASSLPGGDEQFF